A single sample is the source of the 27 T cell receptor beta chains below, sequenced in a study of blood T cells in healthy people across ages. It was with a sample-barcoded 5' primer and a J-beta primer mix that a second PCR of roughly 7 to 12 cycles was run. TCRdb analysed the 5' RACE reads with MiXCR anew, one entry per CDR3 protein. The sample has about 1.7 million distinct CDR3 sequences, under 30% seen once; the top ten hold less than 9.5%. Sequencing was performed on blood. These TCRs come from a woman under 40 in good health.

This clonotype was picked up a small number of times. The chain has TRBV2 and TRBJ2-3; TRBD1 might be the D (6 bases). The CDR3 consists of 15 residues. V lost 4 bases and J 3 bases, leaving 14 bases between the germline ends. Germline CDR1 and CDR2: SNHLY and FYNNEI. CDR3 nucleotide sequence: TGTGCCAGCAGTGCAGGAGACAGGATGACAGATACGCAGTATTTT. It translates to CASSAGDRMTDTQYF.

On this clonotype itself: A much larger clone differs from this one at a single base, so this may be a read error. The gene calls are TRBV10-3 and TRBJ2-7; D is possibly TRBD2 (6 bases). The CDR3 spans 14 residues. Germline CDR1 is ENHRY and CDR2 is SYGVKD. In nucleotides, the CDR3 is TGTGTCATCAGTGAGCTAGCGAGTGCCTACGAGCAGTACTTC. It yields the protein CVISELASAYEQYF.

This clonotype has ten or more counts. This chain uses TRBV5-5 with TRBJ2-7, with a weak D call TRBD1 (5 bases). Trimming stripped 4 bases from V and 2 bases from J, with 13 bases between. The germline V gene has CDR1 SGHKS and CDR2 YYEKEE (reference sequence). The CDR3 contains 14 residues. CDR3 bases: TGTGCCAGCAGCGGACATACCCTAACCTACGAGCAGTACTTC. Protein product: CASSGHTLTYEQYF.

This rearrangement joins TRBV27 to TRBJ1-6; TRBD1 is a possible D gene (6 bases). Looked up from germline, CDR1 is MNHEY and CDR2 is SMNVEV (reference sequence). Trimming cost V 11 bases and J 7 bases, with 18 bases left between them. CDR3 length: 14 residues. This CDR3 is CASRGAGRNSPLHF. Written as DNA, the CDR3 is TGTGCCTCCCGGGGGGCAGGGCGCAATTCACCCCTCCACTTT.

This clonotype came up many times. V and J are TRBV5-6 and TRBJ2-7; a possible D gene is TRBD1 (5 bases). Between the trimmed V and J ends, which lost 4 bases and 0 bases, there was a span of 17 bases. Germline loops: CDR1 SGHDT, CDR2 YYEEEE. This CDR3 comprises 16 residues. The CDR3 protein is CASSLFLTVSSYEQYF. The CDR3 nucleotides are TGTGCCAGCAGCCTCTTCTTGACAGTCAGCTCCTACGAGCAGTACTTC.

This clonotype was observed a few times. At one end, the junction sequence differs from germline, possibly due to a read error. The chain links TRBV12-3 or TRBV12-4 to TRBJ2-1; D gene ambiguous. The CDR3 extends over 12 amino acids. The CDR3 bases are TGTACCAGCAGTCCCCAGGACAATGAGCAGTTCTTC. It encodes CTSSPQDNEQFF.

This clonotype was detected a few times. V gene TRBV20-1 combines with J gene TRBJ1-5, with a possible D match to TRBD1 (5 bases). Trimming took 6 bases from V and 1 from J, leaving 16 bases between them. This CDR3 region has 15 residues. The germline gives CDR1 DFQATT, CDR2 SNEGSKA (reference sequence). CDR3 DNA sequence: TGCAGTGCCGGAGGACATGTACGGAGCAATCAGCCCCAGCATTTT. It yields the protein CSAGGHVRSNQPQHF.

This clonotype was recorded at least ten times. This chain links TRBV5-1 with TRBJ2-1; TRBD2 agrees at 8 bases. Trimming cost V 1 base and J 8 bases; bases outside gene matches: 5. The CDR3 loop spans 14 amino acids. The germline V gene has CDR1 SGHRS and CDR2 YFSETQ. CDR3 protein: CASSLLRGEDEQFF. The CDR3 DNA is TGCGCCAGCAGCTTGTTGCGGGGGGAGGATGAGCAGTTCTTC.

This clonotype was recorded at least ten times. The chain uses TRBV29-1 and TRBJ1-2; the D is unclear. Germline CDR1 reads SQVTM; CDR2 reads ANQGSEA. CDR3 size: 10 residues. The V end lost 6 bases, the J end lost 6 bases, and 8 bases lay between the germline ends. The CDR3 sequence is CSVDFNGYTF. Written as DNA, the CDR3 is TGCAGCGTAGACTTTAATGGCTACACCTTC.

J is TRBJ2-7 and V is TRBV11-2; tentatively, D is TRBD2 (6 bases). CDR1 is SGHAT and CDR2 is FQNNGV in the germline V gene. The CDR3 is 15 amino acids. Trimming pared 6 bases from V and 5 bases from J, leaving 20 bases between. The CDR3 protein is CASRKIRGGLHEQYF. DNA for the CDR3: TGTGCCAGCAGAAAAATCCGAGGAGGGCTCCACGAGCAGTACTTC.

The chain couples TRBV10-2 to TRBJ2-5; 11 nucleotides match TRBD2. Germline-derived CDR1 and CDR2 are WSHSY and SAAADI. J was trimmed by 2 bases and V by 4 bases; bases with no gene match: 3. This CDR3 is 15 amino acids long. CDR3 protein: CASSGIAGGQETQYF. Written as DNA, the CDR3 is TGCGCCAGCAGTGGAATAGCGGGAGGGCAAGAGACCCAGTACTTC.

At least ten counts were recorded for this clonotype. The chain couples TRBV27 to TRBJ2-7, with D possibly TRBD1 on 6 matching bases. The CDR3 contains 12 residues. Per germline, CDR1 MNHEY and CDR2 SMNVEV (reference sequence). V dropped 7 bases and J dropped 5 bases, with 12 bases sitting between them. The CDR3 is CASKGVGDEQYF. The CDR3 DNA reads TGTGCCAGCAAGGGGGTTGGCGACGAGCAGTACTTC.

The chain joins TRBV19 to TRBJ2-7, with TRBD2 identical over 7 bases. Germline CDR1 and CDR2: LNHDA and SQIVND (reference sequence). Trimming removed 5 bases from V and 7 bases from J; junction bases left unmatched: 14. CDR3 size: 15 residues. The CDR3 spells CASSPGGYANLEQYF. In DNA form, the CDR3 reads TGTGCCAGTAGTCCCGGGGGGTATGCGAACTTAGAGCAGTACTTC.

This chain connects TRBV7-9 to TRBJ2-7; 7 nucleotides line up with TRBD1. The CDR3 loop spans 18 amino acids. V was clipped by 0 bases and J by 0 bases; unmatched bases: 11. In germline, CDR1 is SEHNR, CDR2 FQNEAQ (reference sequence). This chain's CDR3 is CASSLASLQGSISYEQYF. The CDR3 nucleotides read TGTGCCAGCAGCTTAGCGTCCCTACAGGGGTCCATCTCCTACGAGCAGTACTTC.

V and J are TRBV29-1 and TRBJ2-1, with D maybe TRBD2 (6 bases). The V and J ends lost 4 bases and 6 bases respectively, with 19 bases between them. The CDR3 contains 15 residues. Germline V lookup: CDR1 SQVTM, CDR2 ANQGSEA. CDR3 amino acids: CSVVGRDGTSNEQFF. As DNA, the CDR3 is TGCAGCGTTGTGGGGCGGGATGGGACCAGCAATGAGCAGTTCTTC.

This clonotype has just a few counts. The V gene is TRBV9, the J gene TRBJ2-4; 7 nucleotides agree with TRBD2. V lost 2 bases and J lost 13; bases outside the gene matches: 12. The CDR3 spans 14 residues. Germline values: CDR1 SGDLS, CDR2 YYNGEE. CDR3 region: CASSVGREFDEQYF. The CDR3 DNA follows: TGTGCCAGCAGCGTTGGGCGGGAGTTTGATGAGCAGTACTTC.

The chain uses TRBV9 and TRBJ1-2; maybe TRBD1 (5 bases). The CDR3 runs to 14 residues. The V end lost 0 bases, the J end lost 8 bases, and 14 bases lay between the germline ends. The germline V gene encodes CDR1 SGDLS and CDR2 YYNGEE. The CDR3 coding sequence is TGTGCCAGCAGCGTAGCAGTCTCAGGGTCGGGCTACACCTTC. This gives the protein CASSVAVSGSGYTF.

This clonotype was observed a handful of times. The CDR3 region is CASSSSGSNEQYF. The CDR3 DNA sequence: TGTGCCAGCAGCTCTAGCGGGAGCAACGAGCAGTACTTC. J is TRBJ2-7 and V is TRBV7-9; TRBD2 agrees at 10 bases. Germline-derived CDR1 and CDR2 are SEHNR and FQNEAQ (reference sequence). Losses at the gene ends were 4 bases for V and 5 bases for J; bases not matched to a gene: 2. The CDR3 has 13 amino acids.

The rearrangement joins TRBV12-3 or TRBV12-4 to TRBJ1-5; D is unresolved. This CDR3 has 13 amino acids. V was clipped by 6 bases and J by 0 bases, with 6 bases between them. The CDR3 DNA sequence: TGTGCCAGCAGGCTAACTAGCAATCAGCCCCAGCATTTT. Encoded protein: CASRLTSNQPQHF.

The table lists this clonotype with a few counts. CDR3 nucleotide sequence: TGTGCCAGCAGCCCCGCCCATCTTGGAGGCTACACCTTC. This encodes CASSPAHLGGYTF. The chain has TRBV7-9 and TRBJ1-2, with D unclear. The CDR3 consists of 13 residues. Deletions cut 5 bases from V and 8 bases from J, with 15 bases between. CDR1 and CDR2 from the germline V gene are SEHNR and FQNEAQ (reference sequence).

This clonotype has a count of ten or more. The V call is TRBV6-2 or TRBV6-3, the J call TRBJ2-7; tentative D call: TRBD2 (5 bases). Germline CDR1 and CDR2: MNHEY and SVGEGT. The CDR3 length is 12 residues. V lost 5 bases and J 7 bases, leaving 12 bases between the germline ends. This chain's CDR3 is CASSQTTREQYF. The CDR3 DNA sequence: TGTGCCAGCAGTCAGACTACAAGGGAGCAGTACTTC.

This clonotype was counted only a few times. One junction end does not reproduce the germline sequence, and a read error may be involved. V usage is TRBV7-9 and J usage is TRBJ2-2; D may be TRBD2 (5 bases). The CDR3 extends over 16 amino acids. Germline V gene sequence: CDR1 SEHNR, CDR2 FQNEAQ (reference sequence). CDR3 residues: CASSLLSFGRTGEPFF. The CDR3 DNA reads TGTGCCAGCAGCTTATTGTCTTTCGGTCGCACCGGGGAGCCGTTTTTT.

The chain is built from TRBV10-2 and TRBJ1-2; D unclear. Trimming cost V 6 bases and J 0 bases, with 17 bases left between them. The germline V gene has CDR1 WSHSY and CDR2 SAAADI. CDR3 length: 16 residues. CDR3 region: CASRALEQTANYGYTF. In nucleotides, the CDR3 is TGCGCCAGCAGGGCCCTAGAACAGACGGCTAACTATGGCTACACCTTC.

Many counts were recorded for this clonotype. V usage is TRBV10-3 and J usage is TRBJ2-3; TRBD2 matches 7 bases. This CDR3 has 15 amino acids. Germline CDR1 is ENHRY and CDR2 is SYGVKD. The junction had 7 bases not matched to a gene; V was cut back by 2 bases and J by 5 bases. The CDR3 here is CAISESGAGRDTQYF. CDR3 nucleotides: TGTGCCATCAGTGAGAGCGGGGCCGGCAGAGATACGCAGTATTTT.

In its sample, this clonotype was seen many times. Mismatch with germline at one junction end may stem from a read error. The chain joins TRBV5-1 to TRBJ2-1; 14 positions agree with TRBD2. The CDR3 is made up of 15 amino acids. The germline V gene encodes CDR1 SGHRS and CDR2 YFSETQ. CDR3 bases: TGTGCCAGCAGCTTAGGACTAGCGGGAGGCTATGAGCAGTTCTTC. This codes for CASSLGLAGGYEQFF.

For this clonotype: A much larger clone differs from this one at a single base, so this may be a read error. J is TRBJ2-5 and V is TRBV20-1; D not certain. The length of the CDR3 is 15 residues. Germline CDR1 is DFQATT and CDR2 is SNEGSKA (reference sequence). The CDR3 region is CSARDPADLQETRYF. The DNA for the CDR3 is TGCAGTGCTAGAGATCCAGCAGACCTCCAAGAGACCCGGTACTTC.

The genes are TRBV5-6 and TRBJ1-5; perhaps TRBD1 as D (6 bases). This CDR3 is built from 17 residues. V was trimmed by 3 bases and J by 3 bases, leaving 19 bases between them. The germline CDR1 and CDR2 sequences are SGHDT and YYEEEE. CDR3 sequence reads: CASSYGGPLRDNQPQHF. CDR3 coding DNA: TGTGCCAGCAGCTACGGGGGGCCTTTACGAGACAATCAGCCCCAGCATTTT.